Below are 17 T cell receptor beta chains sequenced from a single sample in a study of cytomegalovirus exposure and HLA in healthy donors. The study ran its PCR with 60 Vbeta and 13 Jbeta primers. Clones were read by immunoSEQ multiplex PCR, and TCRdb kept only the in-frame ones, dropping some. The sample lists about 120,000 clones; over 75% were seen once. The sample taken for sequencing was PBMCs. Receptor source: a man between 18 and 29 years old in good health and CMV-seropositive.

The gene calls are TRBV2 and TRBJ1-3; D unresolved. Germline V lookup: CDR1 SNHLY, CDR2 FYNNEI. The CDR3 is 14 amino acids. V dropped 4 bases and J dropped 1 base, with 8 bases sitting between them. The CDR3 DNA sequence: TGTGCCAGCAGTGGGGCTTCGTCTGGAAACACCATATATTTT. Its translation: CASSGASSGNTIYF.

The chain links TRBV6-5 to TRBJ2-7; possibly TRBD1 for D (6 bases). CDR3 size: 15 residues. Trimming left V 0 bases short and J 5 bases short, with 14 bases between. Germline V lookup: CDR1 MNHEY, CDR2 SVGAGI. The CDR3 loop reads CASSYSRRGSNEQYF. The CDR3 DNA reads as TGTGCCAGCAGTTACTCCCGAAGGGGGTCCAACGAGCAGTACTTC.

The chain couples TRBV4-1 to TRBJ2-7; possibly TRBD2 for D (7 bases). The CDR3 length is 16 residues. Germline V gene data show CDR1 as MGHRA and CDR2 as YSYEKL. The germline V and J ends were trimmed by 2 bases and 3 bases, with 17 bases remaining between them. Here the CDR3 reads CASSQSFRGAVYEQYF. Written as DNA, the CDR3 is TGCGCCAGCAGCCAATCTTTTCGGGGGGCAGTCTACGAGCAGTACTTC.

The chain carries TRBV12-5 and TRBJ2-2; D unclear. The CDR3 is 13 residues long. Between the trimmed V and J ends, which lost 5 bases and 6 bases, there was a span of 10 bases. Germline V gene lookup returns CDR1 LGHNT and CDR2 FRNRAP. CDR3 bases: TGTGCTAGTGGTGTCTCCTCGGCCGGGGAGCTGTTTTTT. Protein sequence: CASGVSSAGELFF. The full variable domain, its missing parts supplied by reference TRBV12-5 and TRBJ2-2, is DARVTQTPRHKVTEMGQEVTMRCQPILGHNTVFWYRQTMMQGLELLAYFRNRAPLDDSGMPKDRFSAEMPDATLATLKIQPSEPRDSAVYFCASGVSSAGELFFGEGSRLTVL.

The CDR3 nucleotides are TGTGCCAGCCGCGGGGACAGGGCGAGTCAGCCCCAGCATTTT. Encoded protein: CASRGDRASQPQHF. V gene TRBV19 combines with J gene TRBJ1-5; 9 bases agree with TRBD1. The germline CDR1 and CDR2 sequences are LNHDA and SQIVND (reference sequence). The CDR3 totals 14 residues. V gave up 9 bases and J gave up 6 bases; unmatched junction bases: 9.

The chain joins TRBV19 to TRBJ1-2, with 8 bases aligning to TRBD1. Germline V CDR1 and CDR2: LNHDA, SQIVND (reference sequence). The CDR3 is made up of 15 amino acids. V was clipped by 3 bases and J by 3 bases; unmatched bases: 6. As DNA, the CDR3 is TGTGCCAGTAGTATGGGGACAGGTTGGGACTATGGCTACACCTTC. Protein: CASSMGTGWDYGYTF.

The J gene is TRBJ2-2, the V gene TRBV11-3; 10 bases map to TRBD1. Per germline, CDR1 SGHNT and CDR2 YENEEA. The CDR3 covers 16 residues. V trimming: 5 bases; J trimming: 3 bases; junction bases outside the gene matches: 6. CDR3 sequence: CASSDRDRGDTGELFF. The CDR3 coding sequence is TGTGCCAGCAGCGACAGGGACAGGGGTGACACCGGGGAGCTGTTTTTT.

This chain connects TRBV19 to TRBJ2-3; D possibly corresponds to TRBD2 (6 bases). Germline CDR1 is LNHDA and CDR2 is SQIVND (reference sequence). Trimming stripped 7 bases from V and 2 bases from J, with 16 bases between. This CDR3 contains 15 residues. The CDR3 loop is CASMRSAGLTDTQYF. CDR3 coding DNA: TGTGCCAGTATGCGATCAGCGGGCCTCACAGATACGCAGTATTTT. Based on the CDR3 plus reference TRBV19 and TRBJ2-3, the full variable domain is DGGITQSPKYLFRKEGQNVTLSCEQNLNHDAMYWYRQDPGQGLRLIYYSQIVNDFQKGDIAEGYSVSREKKESFPLTVTSAQKNPTAFYLCASMRSAGLTDTQYFGPGTRLTVL.

The CDR3 loop reads CASSTLRDRGETQYF. CDR3 DNA sequence: TGTGCCAGTAGTACCCTAAGGGACAGGGGGGAGACCCAGTACTTC. This chain joins TRBV19 and TRBJ2-5; 11 bases line up with TRBD1. Trimming at V came to 4 bases and at J to 5 bases, leaving 6 bases not matched to a gene. The CDR3 contains 15 residues. Germline CDR1 and CDR2: LNHDA and SQIVND (reference sequence).

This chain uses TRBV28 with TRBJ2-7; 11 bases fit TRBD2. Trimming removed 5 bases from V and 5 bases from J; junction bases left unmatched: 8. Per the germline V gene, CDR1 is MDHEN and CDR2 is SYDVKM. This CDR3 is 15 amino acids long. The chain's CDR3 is CASSDSGRGSHEQYF. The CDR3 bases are TGTGCCAGCAGTGATAGCGGGAGGGGTTCCCACGAGCAGTACTTC.

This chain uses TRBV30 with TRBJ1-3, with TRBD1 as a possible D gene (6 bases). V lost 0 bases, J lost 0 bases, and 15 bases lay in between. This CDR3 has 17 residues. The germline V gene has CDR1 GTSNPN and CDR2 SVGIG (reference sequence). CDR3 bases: TGTGCCTGGAGTGTTGGGATGGACAGCTACTCTGGAAACACCATATATTTT. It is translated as CAWSVGMDSYSGNTIYF.

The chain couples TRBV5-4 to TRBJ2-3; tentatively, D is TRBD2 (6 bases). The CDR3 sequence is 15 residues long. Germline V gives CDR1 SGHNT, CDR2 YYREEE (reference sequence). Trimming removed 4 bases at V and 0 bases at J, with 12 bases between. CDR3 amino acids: CASSPGLRSTDTQYF. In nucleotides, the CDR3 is TGTGCCAGCAGCCCCGGACTACGTAGCACAGATACGCAGTATTTT.

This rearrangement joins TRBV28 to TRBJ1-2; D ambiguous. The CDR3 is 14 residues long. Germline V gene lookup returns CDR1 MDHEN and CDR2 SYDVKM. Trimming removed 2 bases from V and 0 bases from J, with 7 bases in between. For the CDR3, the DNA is TGTGCCAGCAGTTTAGGCGGCGCTAACTATGGCTACACCTTC. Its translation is CASSLGGANYGYTF.

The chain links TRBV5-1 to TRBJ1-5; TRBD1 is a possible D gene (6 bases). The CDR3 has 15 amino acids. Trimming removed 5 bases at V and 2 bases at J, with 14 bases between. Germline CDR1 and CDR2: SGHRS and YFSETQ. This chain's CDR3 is CASSQTTGRNQPQHF. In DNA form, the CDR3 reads TGCGCCAGCAGTCAGACGACAGGACGCAATCAGCCCCAGCATTTT. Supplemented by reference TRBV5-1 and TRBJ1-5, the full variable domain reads KAGVTQTPRYLIKTRGQQVTLSCSPISGHRSVSWYQQTPGQGLQFLFEYFSETQRNKGNFPGRFSGRQFSNSRSEMNVSTLELGDSALYLCASSQTTGRNQPQHFGDGTRLSIL.

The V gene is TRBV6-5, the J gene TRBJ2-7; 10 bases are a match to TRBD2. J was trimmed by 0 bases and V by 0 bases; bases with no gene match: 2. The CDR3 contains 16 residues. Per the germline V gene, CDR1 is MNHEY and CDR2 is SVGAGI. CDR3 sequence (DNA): TGTGCCAGCAGTTACTCGTCTAGCGGGAGCTCCTACGAGCAGTACTTC. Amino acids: CASSYSSSGSSYEQYF.

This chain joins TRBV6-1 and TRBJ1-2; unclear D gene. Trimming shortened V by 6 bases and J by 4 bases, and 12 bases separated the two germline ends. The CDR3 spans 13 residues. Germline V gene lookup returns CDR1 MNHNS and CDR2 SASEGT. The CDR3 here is CASRHRTSYGYTF. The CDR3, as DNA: TGTGCCAGCAGACACCGGACTAGCTATGGCTACACCTTC.

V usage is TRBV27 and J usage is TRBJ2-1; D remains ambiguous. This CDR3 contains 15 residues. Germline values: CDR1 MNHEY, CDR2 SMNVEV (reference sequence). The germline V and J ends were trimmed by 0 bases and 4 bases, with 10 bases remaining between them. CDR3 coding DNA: TGTGCCAGCAGTTTATCGGCAGGAAGTTACAATGAGCAGTTCTTC. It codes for CASSLSAGSYNEQFF.